A single sample gave rise to the 27 T cell receptor beta chains below, sequenced in a study of T-cell memory formation after mild COVID-19. TCRdb re-analysed the 5' RACE reads in MiXCR, keeping a single row per CDR3 protein. The profile covers some 130,000 distinct CDR3 sequences, with almost 25% appearing a single time and roughly a quarter taken by the ten largest. The material sequenced was PBMCs or a T cell subset sorted from them (not recorded which). The receptors originated from an adult woman who had mild COVID-19 (a few samples of this study predate the infection). Cell type and time point are not known.

CDR3 sequence: CSARDIRRGEVEQFF. The CDR3 DNA follows: TGCAGTGCTAGAGATATCAGGCGGGGGGAGGTTGAGCAGTTCTTC. The genes are TRBV20-1 and TRBJ2-1, with 8 bases lining up with TRBD2. The J segment lost 9 bases and the V segment lost 0 bases, leaving 10 bases of the junction unmatched. The CDR3 loop spans 15 amino acids. Germline CDR1 reads DFQATT; CDR2 reads SNEGSKA (reference sequence).

This clonotype appeared a few times. V gene TRBV5-1 combines with J gene TRBJ2-3; D may be TRBD1 (6 bases). This CDR3 contains 15 residues. The germline V gene has CDR1 SGHRS and CDR2 YFSETQ. V was clipped by 3 bases and J by 2 bases, with 13 bases between them. The CDR3 reads CASSWRTDNTDTQYF. CDR3 nucleotides: TGCGCCAGCAGCTGGAGGACAGATAACACAGATACGCAGTATTTT.

The V and J genes are TRBV13 and TRBJ2-7; perhaps D is TRBD1 or TRBD2 (5 bases each). Germline-derived CDR1 and CDR2 are PRHDT and FYEKMQ (reference sequence). V was clipped by 5 bases and J by 3 bases, with 17 bases between them. There are 15 residues in the CDR3. CDR3 in DNA: TGTGCCAGCAGCCCCCCCCGGGACGGACTCTACGAGCAGTACTTC. Amino acids: CASSPPRDGLYEQYF. Complete variable domain (other parts from reference TRBV13 and TRBJ2-7): AAGVIQSPRHLIKEKRETATLKCYPIPRHDTVYWYQQGPGQDPQFLISFYEKMQSDKGSIPDRFSAQQFSDYHSELNMSSLELGDSALYFCASSPPRDGLYEQYFGPGTRLTVT.

The CDR3 loop is CATSGGPNTEAFF. In DNA, the CDR3 is TGTGCCACATCGGGGGGACCGAACACTGAAGCTTTCTTT. The V call is TRBV19, the J call TRBJ1-1; D perhaps matches TRBD1 (5 bases). V gave up 10 bases and J gave up 1 base, with 13 bases separating them. The length of the CDR3 is 13 residues. CDR1 LNHDA and CDR2 SQIVND come from the germline V gene (reference sequence).

The V call is TRBV6-5, the J call TRBJ2-3, with 12 positions matching TRBD2. The V and J ends lost 5 bases and 2 bases, in that order; junction bases with no gene match: 2. The CDR3 spans 15 residues. CDR1 and CDR2 (germline): MNHEY, SVGAGI. CDR3 loop: CASSRLAGATDTQYF. The CDR3 DNA reads as TGTGCCAGCAGTCGACTAGCGGGGGCCACAGATACGCAGTATTTT.

The J gene is TRBJ2-7, the V gene TRBV7-9, with D possibly matching TRBD1 (7 bases). Germline V gene data show CDR1 as SEHNR and CDR2 as FQNEAQ (reference sequence). The CDR3 contains 15 residues. V lost 5 bases to trimming and J lost 2 bases, with 16 bases between them. The CDR3 protein is CASSGGQWGAYEQYF. CDR3 DNA sequence: TGTGCCAGCAGCGGGGGACAGTGGGGGGCCTACGAGCAGTACTTC.

V and J are TRBV11-2 and TRBJ2-7, with unresolved D. Looked up from germline, CDR1 is SGHAT and CDR2 is FQNNGV. This CDR3 has 13 residues. The germline V and J ends were trimmed by 7 bases and 6 bases, with 16 bases remaining between them. The CDR3 DNA reads TGTGCCAGCACTGAGTTGGATCCGGTCGAGCAGTACTTC. Amino acids: CASTELDPVEQYF.

In its sample, this clonotype was seen a few times. The chain combines TRBV4-2 with TRBJ2-7, with TRBD2 identical over 7 bases. The CDR3 has 16 amino acids. Germline V gene sequence: CDR1 LGHNA, CDR2 YNFKEQ. V shed 4 bases and J 0 bases; nucleotides not matched to a gene: 9. For the CDR3, the DNA is TGTGCCAGCAGCCTTTCTAGCGGAGGAAGCTCCTACGAGCAGTACTTC. It yields the protein CASSLSSGGSSYEQYF.

J is TRBJ2-3 and V is TRBV6-2 or TRBV6-3, with 7 bases lining up with TRBD2. Germline CDR1 MNHEY, CDR2 SVGEGT. CDR3 length: 14 amino acids. With 1 base clipped from V and 5 bases from J, the junction kept 3 bases outside the gene matches. The CDR3 spells CASSYWTSGDTQYF. CDR3 coding DNA: TGTGCCAGCAGTTACTGGACTAGTGGAGATACGCAGTATTTT.

This chain uses TRBV7-2 with TRBJ1-5; D is perhaps TRBD1 (5 bases). CDR1 and CDR2 (germline): SGHTA, FQGNSA. With 2 bases removed from V and 5 bases from J, the gap between germline ends came to 10 bases. This CDR3 spans 14 amino acids. CDR3 DNA: TGTGCCAGCAGCTTATGGCAGGGCGATCAGCCCCAGCATTTT. Amino acids: CASSLWQGDQPQHF.

This chain uses TRBV12-3 or TRBV12-4 with TRBJ1-2; the D gene is possibly TRBD1 (5 bases). The V end lost 5 bases, the J end lost 6 bases, and 19 bases lay between the germline ends. The CDR3 runs 15 residues. The CDR3: CASSDRAGPSHGYTF. CDR3 nucleotides: TGTGCCAGCAGTGACCGAGCGGGGCCCTCTCATGGCTACACCTTC.

This clonotype was picked up a small number of times. V is TRBV12-3 or TRBV12-4 and J is TRBJ2-1; unclear D gene. V lost 6 bases and J 6 bases, leaving 9 bases between the germline ends. The CDR3 has 12 amino acids. This CDR3 is CASSPEFNEQFF. CDR3 sequence (DNA): TGTGCCAGCAGCCCGGAGTTCAATGAGCAGTTCTTC.

This clonotype has at least ten counts. The chain employs TRBV5-4 and TRBJ2-2; 8 bases map to TRBD2. Germline CDR1 and CDR2: SGHNT and YYREEE (reference sequence). Losses at the gene ends were 0 bases for V and 2 bases for J; bases not matched to a gene: 6. CDR3 length: 17 amino acids. The CDR3 reads CASSLGGLGLNTGELFF. The DNA for the CDR3 is TGTGCCAGCAGCTTGGGGGGACTAGGGCTAAACACCGGGGAGCTGTTTTTT.

The chain couples TRBV9 to TRBJ2-1, with TRBD2 identical over 8 bases. The CDR3 has 16 residues. V lost 0 bases, J lost 7 bases, and 9 bases stayed unmatched. In germline, CDR1 is SGDLS, CDR2 YYNGEE. In nucleotides, the CDR3 is TGTGCCAGCAGCGTAGATGTAGCGGGAATAACAAATGAGCAGTTCTTC. This codes for CASSVDVAGITNEQFF.

The chain carries TRBV11-3 and TRBJ2-1; D is undetermined. The CDR3 extends over 12 amino acids. Germline V CDR1 and CDR2: SGHNT, YENEEA. Trimming took off 0 bases at V and 15 bases at J, with 12 bases between the two ends. CDR3 sequence (DNA): TGTGCCAGCAGCTTAGATAGTCGCGTCCCGTTCTTC. This gives the protein CASSLDSRVPFF.

J is TRBJ2-7 and V is TRBV5-1; 9 bases align to TRBD1. V gave up 4 bases and J gave up 5 bases; unmatched junction bases: 7. CDR3 length equals 14 residues. Germline V gives CDR1 SGHRS, CDR2 YFSETQ. The CDR3 region has the DNA TGCGCCAGCAGCCAGATGACAGGGGGGCACGAGCAGTACTTC. Translating gives CASSQMTGGHEQYF.

This clonotype was recorded once. This sequence joins TRBV25-1 and TRBJ2-7; 8 nucleotides match TRBD2. The CDR3 extends over 13 amino acids. V trimming: 5 bases; J trimming: 3 bases; junction bases outside the gene matches: 3. Germline CDR1 is MGHDK and CDR2 is SYGVNS. CDR3 sequence reads: CASSSGGVYEQYF. The DNA for the CDR3 is TGTGCCAGCAGTTCCGGGGGGGTCTACGAGCAGTACTTC.

This clonotype was seen only a few times. The chain joins TRBV20-1 to TRBJ2-3; no definite D call. The germline gives CDR1 DFQATT, CDR2 SNEGSKA (reference sequence). V dropped 1 base and J dropped 1 base, with 9 bases sitting between them. The CDR3 runs 14 residues. The CDR3 DNA is TGCAGTGCTAGAGTCAAGGTTGGCACAGATACGCAGTATTTT. It specifies CSARVKVGTDTQYF.

The CDR3 region is CATSDFTGDVFTDTQYF. CDR3 nucleotide sequence: TGTGCCACCAGTGATTTTACAGGGGACGTATTCACAGATACGCAGTATTTT. The rearrangement uses TRBV24-1 and TRBJ2-3; 7 bases map to TRBD1. V was pared by 1 base and J by 2 bases, with 8 bases of the junction left unmatched. The CDR3 covers 17 residues. The germline CDR1 and CDR2 sequences are KGHDR and SFDVKD.

V gene TRBV7-9 combines with J gene TRBJ1-6, with D possibly being TRBD1 (5 bases). The V gene's germline CDR1 is SEHNR and CDR2 FQNEAQ (reference sequence). The CDR3 is made up of 17 amino acids. Trimming removed 3 bases at V and 0 bases at J, with 12 bases between. The CDR3 here is CASSLQGGSSYNSPLHF. The CDR3 DNA reads TGTGCCAGCAGCTTGCAGGGTGGGAGCTCCTATAATTCACCCCTCCACTTT.

The rearrangement links TRBV7-8 to TRBJ1-6; no reliable D call. There are 13 residues in the CDR3. CDR1 and CDR2 (germline): SGHVS, FQNEAQ. V was clipped by 5 bases and J by 9 bases, with 11 bases between them. DNA of the CDR3: TGTGCCAGCAGCGAACGGGGTGTTTCACCCCTCCACTTT. Translation: CASSERGVSPLHF.

CDR3 sequence (DNA): TGTGCCAGCAGTAACCGCCTCGAGCAGTACTTC. Translation gives CASSNRLEQYF. This chain joins TRBV2 and TRBJ2-7; D is unresolved. The CDR3 loop spans 11 amino acids. V was clipped by 5 bases and J by 6 bases, with 8 bases between them. Looked up from germline, CDR1 is SNHLY and CDR2 is FYNNEI.

Notes on this clonotype: The junction departs from germline at one end; a sequencing error may be responsible. The chain joins TRBV7-3 to TRBJ2-4; 9 nucleotides line up with TRBD1. There are 15 residues in the CDR3. Per germline, CDR1 SGHTA and CDR2 FQGTGA. CDR3 in amino acids: CASSVTGTGKNIQYF. CDR3 coding DNA: TGTGCCAGCAGCGTAACCGGGACAGGGAAAAACATTCAGTACTTC.

Only a few counts were recorded for this clonotype. The chain uses TRBV29-1 and TRBJ2-2; unclear D gene. Germline V gene sequence: CDR1 SQVTM, CDR2 ANQGSEA. The CDR3 length is 14 residues. Trimming pared 7 bases from V and 1 base from J, leaving 13 bases between. The chain's CDR3 is CSALAVRNTGELFF. Here the CDR3 DNA reads TGCAGCGCCTTGGCAGTCAGGAACACCGGGGAGCTGTTTTTT.

V usage is TRBV28 and J usage is TRBJ1-1, with D unclear. Trimming took off 3 bases at V and 1 base at J, with 6 bases between the two ends. CDR1 is MDHEN, CDR2 SYDVKM, per germline. The CDR3 covers 13 residues. The CDR3 loop is CASSFPGNTEAFF. In nucleotides, the CDR3 is TGTGCCAGCAGTTTTCCGGGGAACACTGAAGCTTTCTTT.

This chain connects TRBV5-8 to TRBJ1-5; TRBD1 matches 8 bases. Looked up from germline, CDR1 is SGHTS and CDR2 is YDEGEE. The trim removed 1 base at V and 4 bases at J, leaving 7 bases unmatched. The CDR3 loop spans 16 amino acids. CDR3 sequence: CASSLFGTGGNQPQHF. Written as DNA, the CDR3 is TGTGCCAGCAGCTTGTTTGGGACAGGTGGTAATCAGCCCCAGCATTTT.

The chain employs TRBV7-2 and TRBJ2-3; D gene ambiguous. The CDR3 consists of 14 residues. CDR1 and CDR2 from the germline V gene are SGHTA and FQGNSA. V was trimmed by 2 bases and J by 4 bases, leaving 10 bases between them. The CDR3 coding sequence is TGTGCCAGCAGCTTAATAGTCGGGTCAGATACGCAGTATTTT. This translates into CASSLIVGSDTQYF. Supplemented by reference TRBV7-2 and TRBJ2-3, the full variable domain reads GAGVSQSPSNKVTEKGKDVELRCDPISGHTALYWYRQSLGQGLEFLIYFQGNSAPDKSGLPSDRFSAERTGGSVSTLTIQRTQQEDSAVYLCASSLIVGSDTQYFGPGTRLTVL.